Below, one TCR beta chain is given with its context. Its antigen is unknown. The entry originates in a study of shared clonotypes between healthy human individuals. How the authors handled the data: ImmunoSEQ output held junction-only sequences without quality scores, so filtering differed. Assay: immunoSEQ multiplex PCR; the TCRdb copy retains only in-frame clones and omits some. For V, J and clone size, that table is used; D and trimming come from the DNA. The repertoire holds roughly 450,000 clones, with roughly 78% as singletons. The study's findings and limits: The expectation was that sequencing depth would affect clonotype sharing among donors.

There are 15 residues in the CDR3. V was clipped by 2 bases and J by 4 bases, with 12 bases between them. Germline CDR1 SGHRS, CDR2 YFSETQ. The chain employs TRBV5-1 and TRBJ2-2; maybe TRBD1 (6 bases). The sequence came from a woman between 40 and 55 years old in good health. Some clones in this sample may be carry-over from other donors' samples. Material: PBMCs. The CDR3 sequence is CASSFQGSSTGELFF. The CDR3 region has the DNA TGCGCCAGCAGCTTTCAGGGGTCTAGCACCGGGGAGCTGTTTTTT.